This entry lists 23 T cell receptor beta chains sequenced from one sample in a study of regulatory T cells in long-lasting Graves disease. Documented time point: newly diagnosed GD, antithyroid drugs for less than 3 months. PBMC-derived RNA was used for the TCR library. With iRepertoire HTBI primers and Arm-PCR of CDR3 regions, TCR beta libraries were built. TCRdb passed the multiplex PCR reads through MiXCR, listing each CDR3 protein once. The sample gives more than 450,000 distinct CDR3 sequences, 15% to 20% of which show up once; 9.5% to 15% is in the top ten. A further study also used this sample, focusing on T cells in Graves' hyperthyroidism and ophthalmopathy.

The starting material was peripheral blood mononuclear cells (PBMCs), obtained at new diagnosis, from a patient treated with antithyroid drugs. These receptors all come from a man aged 40-49 years with Graves disease.

The chain recombines TRBV20-1 with TRBJ2-1, with 8 bases aligning to TRBD1. The CDR3 runs to 14 residues. Germline lookup yields CDR1 DFQATT and CDR2 SNEGSKA (reference sequence). Germline trimming cut 2 bases from V and 6 bases from J; bases unmatched to any gene: 6. CDR3 region: CSARWQGATNEQFF. DNA of the CDR3: TGCAGTGCTAGATGGCAGGGGGCTACCAATGAGCAGTTCTTC.

This clonotype was seen repeatedly, ten times or more. The gene calls are TRBV20-1 and TRBJ2-7, with D tentatively TRBD1 (6 bases). This CDR3 contains 14 residues. The V end was cut by 2 bases, the J end by 5 bases, with 16 bases between. Germline V gene sequence: CDR1 DFQATT, CDR2 SNEGSKA (reference sequence). The CDR3 protein is CSARTGHPPHEQYF. In DNA, the CDR3 is TGCAGTGCTAGAACGGGACACCCTCCGCACGAGCAGTACTTC.

This chain joins TRBV3-1 and TRBJ1-5, with D perhaps TRBD1 (5 bases). V was trimmed by 4 bases and J by 0 bases, leaving 13 bases between them. Germline CDR1 and CDR2: LGHDT and YNNKEL (reference sequence). This CDR3 is 16 amino acids long. CDR3 DNA: TGTGCCAGCAGCCCCGGGCGGGGCTCTAGCAATCAGCCCCAGCATTTT. This codes for CASSPGRGSSNQPQHF.

This clonotype was seen ten or more times. This chain uses TRBV5-1 with TRBJ2-7; TRBD2 might be the D (5 bases). Germline CDR1 and CDR2: SGHRS and YFSETQ. The CDR3 totals 14 residues. V lost 4 bases and J lost 5, with 16 bases in between. The CDR3 DNA sequence: TGCGCCAGCAGCCTAATCCGGGTCGGGAACGAGCAGTACTTC. It encodes CASSLIRVGNEQYF. The full variable domain, in which reference TRBV5-1 and TRBJ2-7 provide the parts outside the CDR3, is KAGVTQTPRYLIKTRGQQVTLSCSPISGHRSVSWYQQTPGQGLQFLFEYFSETQRNKGNFPGRFSGRQFSNSRSEMNVSTLELGDSALYLCASSLIRVGNEQYFGPGTRLTVT.

As for this clonotype: A read error is possible here, since a much larger clone lies one base away. V and J are TRBV7-9 and TRBJ2-3, with TRBD2 matching 9 bases. The CDR3 totals 18 residues. Germline CDR1 SEHNR, CDR2 FQNEAQ (reference sequence). The CDR3 region is CASSSTGLAGLNTDTQCF. Here the CDR3 DNA reads TGTGCCAGCAGCTCAACCGGGCTAGCGGGACTCAACACAGATACGCAGTGTTTT.

This clonotype has just a few counts. The chain carries TRBV29-1 and TRBJ1-2; D unclear. CDR1 is SQVTM, CDR2 ANQGSEA, per germline. This CDR3 is 11 amino acids long. V lost 7 bases, J lost 7 bases, and 13 bases lay in between. The CDR3, as DNA: TGCAGCGCGGATCGCGGTAGTGGCTACACCTTC. Amino acid sequence: CSADRGSGYTF.

The gene calls are TRBV11-2 and TRBJ2-1; the match to TRBD2 covers 8 bases. Losses at the gene ends were 5 bases for V and 9 bases for J; bases not matched to a gene: 15. Germline V gene data show CDR1 as SGHAT and CDR2 as FQNNGV. The CDR3 has 16 amino acids. The CDR3 nucleotides read TGTGCCAGCAGCCCCGCTGGGCGGGAGGTTGGGAGTGAGCAGTTCTTC. As protein: CASSPAGREVGSEQFF.

This clonotype has at least ten counts. The chain couples TRBV28 to TRBJ2-2; 7 nucleotides line up with TRBD2. V trimming: 8 bases; J trimming: 3 bases; junction bases outside the gene matches: 3. The CDR3 runs to 13 residues. Germline V gene data show CDR1 as MDHEN and CDR2 as SYDVKM. CDR3 amino acids: CASEGRDTGELFF. CDR3 bases: TGTGCCAGCGAAGGGAGGGACACCGGGGAGCTGTTTTTT.

This clonotype was seen repeatedly, ten times or more. The chain carries TRBV12-3 or TRBV12-4 and TRBJ2-1; D uncertain. The V end was cut by 1 base, the J end by 3 bases, with 10 bases between. The CDR3 is 15 residues long. CDR3 nucleotides: TGTGCCAGCAGTTTAGTTAGATCCCGCTACAATGAGCAGTTCTTC. Amino acids: CASSLVRSRYNEQFF.

On this clonotype itself: A much bigger clone sits one base away, suggesting this may be a read error. The V gene is TRBV18, the J gene TRBJ2-4, with unresolved D. The ends were cut back, 6 bases at V and 4 bases at J, with 10 bases in the middle. The length of the CDR3 is 13 residues. Germline values: CDR1 KGHSH, CDR2 LQKENI. The CDR3 region is CASSRAEKNIQYF. The CDR3 DNA sequence: TGTGCCAGCTCCCGGGCAGAGAAAAACATTCAGTACTTC. Full variable domain (rest looked up from reference TRBV18 and TRBJ2-4): NAGVMQNPRHLVRRRGQEARLRCSPMKGHSHVYWYRQLPEEGLKFMVYLQKENIIDESGMPKERFSAEFPKEGPSILRIQQVVRGDSAAYFCASSRAEKNIQYFGAGTRLSVL.

This rearrangement joins TRBV7-9 to TRBJ2-5; 7 bases align to TRBD2. The CDR3 is 14 residues long. CDR1 and CDR2 (germline): SEHNR, FQNEAQ (reference sequence). The ends lost 5 bases at V and 3 bases at J; junction bases unmatched: 6. This chain's CDR3 is CASSPFGREETQYF. In nucleotides, the CDR3 is TGTGCCAGCAGCCCGTTTGGGAGGGAAGAGACCCAGTACTTC. Variable domain in full (rest from reference TRBV7-9 and TRBJ2-5): DTGVSQNPRHKITKRGQNVTFRCDPISEHNRLYWYRQTLGQGPEFLTYFQNEAQLEKSRLLSDRFSAERPKGSFSTLEIQRTEQGDSAMYLCASSPFGREETQYFGPGTRLLVL.

At least ten counts were recorded for this clonotype. This chain joins TRBV15 and TRBJ2-7; D not certain. This CDR3 is built from 11 residues. V lost 0 bases and J lost 6, with 3 bases in between. Germline assignment: CDR1 LNHNV and CDR2 YYDKDF (reference sequence). The CDR3 protein is CATSRDGEQYF. The CDR3 region has the DNA TGTGCCACCAGCAGAGACGGCGAGCAGTACTTC.

The chain is built from TRBV28 and TRBJ2-3; TRBD2 might be the D (6 bases). The germline gives CDR1 MDHEN, CDR2 SYDVKM. V was trimmed by 5 bases and J by 3 bases, leaving 12 bases between them. The CDR3 is made up of 14 amino acids. The CDR3, as DNA: TGTGCCAGCAGTATACTGACTAGAACAGATACGCAGTATTTT. Amino acid sequence: CASSILTRTDTQYF.

This clonotype was seen repeatedly, ten times or more. J is TRBJ2-3 and V is TRBV7-2; D is unresolved. V was cut by 3 bases and J by 5 bases, with 9 bases left in between. The CDR3 loop spans 13 amino acids. The germline V gene has CDR1 SGHTA and CDR2 FQGNSA. CDR3 sequence (DNA): TGTGCCAGCAGCTTGGGCCTCAAAGATACGCAGTATTTT. This encodes CASSLGLKDTQYF.

This clonotype has only a few counts. The chain links TRBV15 to TRBJ2-2; TRBD1 agrees at 8 bases. Germline CDR1 LNHNV, CDR2 YYDKDF (reference sequence). The CDR3 sequence is 16 residues long. With V trimmed by 3 bases and J by 1 base, 4 bases remained unmatched. The DNA of the CDR3 is TGTGCCACCAGCAGCCGTGGGACAGGGAACACCGGGGAGCTGTTTTTT. This gives the protein CATSSRGTGNTGELFF.

The chain couples TRBV29-1 to TRBJ1-5; D may be TRBD1 (5 bases). Germline assignment: CDR1 SQVTM and CDR2 ANQGSEA. Trimming stripped 5 bases from V and 1 base from J, with 9 bases between. The CDR3 extends over 13 amino acids. DNA for the CDR3: TGCAGCGTTTTGTCAGGGAGCAATCAGCCCCAGCATTTT. This encodes CSVLSGSNQPQHF.

Remarks on this clonotype: Just one base apart from a much larger clone, this may be a read error. This chain connects TRBV2 to TRBJ2-3; 9 nucleotides match TRBD2. Germline V gene data show CDR1 as SNHLY and CDR2 as FYNNEI. The CDR3 covers 16 residues. CDR3 nucleotide sequence: TGTGCCAGCCGCAGACTAGCGGTTGGGGGCACAGATACGCGGTATTTT. It yields the protein CASRRLAVGGTDTRYF.

This clonotype was found many times. The chain employs TRBV2 and TRBJ2-2; no definite D call. This CDR3 has 15 amino acids. Deletions cut 7 bases from V and 0 bases from J, with 12 bases between. From germline, CDR1 is SNHLY and CDR2 FYNNEI. CDR3 sequence (DNA): TGTGCCAGCACCGAGAGGCTGGCGAACACCGGGGAGCTGTTTTTT. This translates into CASTERLANTGELFF. The whole variable domain, filled in from reference TRBV2 and TRBJ2-2, reads EPEVTQTPSHQVTQMGQEVILRCVPISNHLYFYWYRQILGQKVEFLVSFYNNEISEKSEIFDDQFSVERPDGSNFTLKIRSTKLEDSAMYFCASTERLANTGELFFGEGSRLTVL.

This clonotype was observed a handful of times. A far larger clone is only one base removed, so a read error is likely. The gene calls are TRBV9 and TRBJ1-6; 11 bases agree with TRBD1. In germline, CDR1 is SGDLS, CDR2 YYNGEE. CDR3 size: 17 residues. The ends lost 4 bases at V and 10 bases at J; junction bases unmatched: 13. CDR3 in amino acids: CASSSHGGQGARSPLHF. CDR3 DNA sequence: TGTGCCAGCAGCTCGCATGGTGGACAGGGGGCGCGGTCACCCCTCCACTTT.

This clonotype appeared a few times. The J gene is TRBJ2-5, the V gene TRBV12-3 or TRBV12-4, with 9 bases lining up with TRBD1. V gave up 5 bases and J gave up 4 bases; unmatched junction bases: 5. The CDR3 has 14 amino acids. CDR3 loop: CASSPTGGRETQYF. The CDR3 DNA follows: TGTGCCAGCAGTCCGACAGGGGGTCGAGAGACCCAGTACTTC.

This clonotype was seen many times. V usage is TRBV28 and J usage is TRBJ1-1; D uncertain. Trimming shortened V by 5 bases and J by 0 bases, and 10 bases separated the two germline ends. The CDR3 has 14 residues. The germline CDR1 and CDR2 sequences are MDHEN and SYDVKM. The CDR3 is CASSLTLMNTEAFF. Here the CDR3 DNA reads TGTGCCAGCAGTCTCACTCTAATGAACACTGAAGCTTTCTTT.

This clonotype showed up many times. V gene TRBV11-3 combines with J gene TRBJ1-1; TRBD1 matches 7 bases. Germline V gene sequence: CDR1 SGHNT, CDR2 YENEEA. This CDR3 has 16 amino acids. J gave up 3 bases and V 5 bases, and 12 bases lay outside the gene matches. CDR3 sequence reads: CASSPWGRQGDTEAFF. CDR3 DNA sequence: TGTGCCAGCAGCCCATGGGGGAGACAGGGAGACACTGAAGCTTTCTTT.

This clonotype was picked up one time. A much more abundant neighbour one base away suggests this may be a read error. This chain uses TRBV5-1 with TRBJ2-3; TRBD2 aligns across 10 bases. This CDR3 is 18 amino acids long. CDR1 is SGHRS, CDR2 YFSETQ, per germline. The junction had 12 bases not matched to a gene; V was cut back by 0 bases and J by 5 bases. CDR3 loop: CASSLGSLAGVEIDTQYF. As DNA, the CDR3 is TGCGCCAGCAGCTTGGGTTCTCTAGCGGGGGTGGAAATAGATACGCAGTATTTT.